This T cell receptor beta chain was captured by sequencing in a study of CD8+CD57+ T cells in acquired aplastic anemia. Study observations and caveats: Significant differences in CD8+ Simpson's diversity were not observed between patients and controls. Found in both controls and patients were around 29 CD8+ CDR3 sequences.

The CDR3 is 14 amino acids. Germline assignment: CDR1 DFQATT and CDR2 SNEGSKA (reference sequence). Genomic DNA, the template, was used for profiling of the TCR beta VDJ and CDR3. TCRdb re-called the reads through MiXCR, storing one row per CDR3 protein. The sample shows hundreds of thousands of distinct CDR3 sequences, 60% to 80% of them seen only once. As regards this clonotype: The antigen remains undetermined.

J is TRBJ2-1 and V is TRBV20-1; D remains ambiguous. Sequences were obtained from sorted CD4+, CD8+, or CD8+CD57+ T cells (not recorded which) from PBMCs. The TCR originated in a human donor in good health, serving as a control. The CDR3, as DNA: TGCAGCGTTGAAGATGGGATCTGGGACAATGAGCAGTTCTTC. Its protein is CSVEDGIWDNEQFF.